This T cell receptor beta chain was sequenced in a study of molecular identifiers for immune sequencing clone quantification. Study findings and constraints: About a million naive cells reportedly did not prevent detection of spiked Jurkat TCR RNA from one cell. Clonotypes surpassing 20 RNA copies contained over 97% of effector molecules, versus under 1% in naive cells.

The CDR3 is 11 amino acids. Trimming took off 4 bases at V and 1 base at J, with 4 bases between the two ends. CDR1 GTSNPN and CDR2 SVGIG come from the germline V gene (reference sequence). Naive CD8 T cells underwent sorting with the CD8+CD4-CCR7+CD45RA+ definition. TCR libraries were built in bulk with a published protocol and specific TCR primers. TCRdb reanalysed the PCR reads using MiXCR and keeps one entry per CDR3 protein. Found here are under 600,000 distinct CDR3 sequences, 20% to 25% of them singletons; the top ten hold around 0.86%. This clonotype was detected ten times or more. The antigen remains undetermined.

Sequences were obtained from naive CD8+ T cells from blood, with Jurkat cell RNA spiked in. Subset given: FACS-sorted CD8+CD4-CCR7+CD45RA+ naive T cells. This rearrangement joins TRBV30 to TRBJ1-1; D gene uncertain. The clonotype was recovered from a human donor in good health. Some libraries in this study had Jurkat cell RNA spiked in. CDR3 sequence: CAWKTNTEAFF. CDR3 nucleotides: TGTGCCTGGAAGACGAACACTGAAGCTTTCTTT.